Listed below are T cell receptor beta chains from one sample, sequenced in a study of vaccination effects on CD4 cells after COVID-19. The protocol was immunoSEQ multiplex PCR, while the TCRdb copy is restricted to in-frame clones and leaves out a portion. The repertoire holds around 56,000 clones, with roughly 80% as singletons. These receptors have no identified antigens. Sequenced material: CD4+ T cells from PBMCs cultured without peptide, taken before COVID-19 vaccination. These receptors were taken from a human donor who received a COVID-19 vaccine. The CDR3 runs from the conserved cysteine through the conserved F or W. The D gene is left open where the match is weak. Rows give clone size only sometimes, using once, few, many, or a class for an expanded clone.

TRBJ2-5,TRBD1,TRBV19,medium-sized,CASSDRARETQYF,TGTGCCAGTTCAGACAGGGCCCGGGAGACCCAGTACTTC
TRBJ1-2,.,TRBV14,.,CASSQSDRYYGYTF,TGTGCCAGCAGCCAATCCGACCGATACTATGGCTACACCTTC
TRBJ1-1,TRBD1,TRBV5-1,.,CASRGGGTGSNTEAFF,TGCGCCAGCAGGGGTGGGGGGACAGGATCGAACACTGAAGCTTTCTTT
TRBJ1-1,.,TRBV14,few,CASSQSLNTEAFF,TGTGCCAGCAGCCAAAGTCTGAACACTGAAGCTTTCTTT
TRBJ1-5,.,TRBV6-2/TRBV6-3,.,CASSQLGRQPQHF,TGTGCCAGCAGCCAGTTAGGCCGTCAGCCCCAGCATTTT
TRBJ1-5,.,TRBV24-1,few,CATSGSRGRDNQPQHF,TGTGCCACCAGTGGCAGTCGGGGGAGGGATAATCAGCCCCAGCATTTT
TRBJ2-2,.,TRBV9,.,CASSVDRITGELFF,TGTGCCAGCAGCGTTGACCGGATCACCGGGGAGCTGTTTTTT
TRBJ2-4,.,TRBV20-1,.,CSATAKNIQYF,TGCAGTGCTACAGCCAAAAACATTCAGTACTTC
TRBJ2-1,TRBD2,TRBV5-1,.,CASSIVAGAMGNEQFF,TGCGCCAGCAGCATAGTAGCGGGGGCGATGGGGAATGAGCAGTTCTTC
TRBJ1-1,.,TRBV6-5,.,CASSLTGLAFF,TGTGCCAGCAGCCTAACAGGGTTGGCTTTCTTT
TRBJ1-5,TRBD1,TRBV5-8,.,CASSLAGGNQPQHF,TGTGCCAGCAGCTTGGCAGGGGGTAATCAGCCCCAGCATTTT
TRBJ2-1,TRBD2,TRBV5-1,.,CASSPTLAGFYNEQFF,TGCGCCAGCAGCCCCACTCTAGCGGGGTTCTACAATGAGCAGTTCTTC
TRBJ1-5,.,TRBV6-2/TRBV6-3,.,CASGPDVVIEPQHF,TGTGCCAGCGGCCCGGACGTGGTGATCGAACCCCAGCATTTT
TRBJ2-1,TRBD2,TRBV19,.,CASSTSGGANNEQFF,TGTGCCAGTAGTACCAGCGGGGGGGCCAACAATGAGCAGTTCTTC
TRBJ1-2,.,TRBV2,.,CARRIIGRPTLGYTF,TGTGCCAGACGCATAATCGGAAGACCAACTCTTGGCTACACCTTC
TRBJ1-1,.,TRBV18,once,CASSRTARTDTEAFF,TGTGCCAGCTCACGCACGGCCAGGACGGACACTGAAGCTTTCTTT
TRBJ1-2,.,TRBV12-3/TRBV12-4,.,CASRGRTYGYTF,TGTGCCAGCAGGGGACGGACTTATGGCTACACCTTC
TRBJ1-1,.,TRBV5-6,.,CASTNIRRGWDTEAFF,TGTGCCAGCACCAACATTCGCAGGGGTTGGGACACTGAAGCTTTCTTT
TRBJ1-3,TRBD1,TRBV12-3/TRBV12-4,.,CASSPTGVITIYF,TGTGCCAGCAGCCCAACAGGGGTTATCACCATATATTTT
TRBJ1-2,.,TRBV7-2,.,CASSLEFEGYTF,TGTGCCAGCAGCTTAGAATTTGAGGGCTACACCTTC
TRBJ2-5,TRBD2,TRBV5-1,.,CASRPGGVQETQYF,TGCGCCAGCAGACCGGGGGGGGTCCAAGAGACCCAGTACTTC
TRBJ2-3,.,TRBV3-1/TRBV3-2,.,CASSHRSVRGGSTDTQYF,TGTGCCAGCAGCCACCGCTCCGTGCGGGGCGGAAGCACAGATACGCAGTATTTT
TRBJ1-2,TRBD1,TRBV28,.,CASRTGGGYGYTF,TGTGCCAGCAGGACAGGGGGCGGCTATGGCTACACCTTC
TRBJ2-5,.,TRBV5-1,.,CASSLARQQETQYF,TGCGCCAGCAGCTTGGCCCGACAGCAAGAGACCCAGTACTTC
TRBJ1-4,.,TRBV28,.,CASSLGGGVEKLFF,TGTGCCAGCAGTTTGGGAGGGGGGGTTGAAAAACTGTTTTTT
TRBJ1-1,.,TRBV9,.,CASTRGQRNTEAFF,TGTGCCAGCACCCGAGGACAGCGGAACACTGAAGCTTTCTTT
TRBJ1-6,.,TRBV30,few,CAWAGSLSSYNSPLHF,TGTGCCTGGGCAGGGTCTTTAAGCTCCTATAATTCACCCCTCCACTTT
TRBJ1-4,TRBD1,TRBV28,.,CASSDNGGGSMGKLFF,TGTGCCAGCAGCGATAATGGAGGGGGCAGTATGGGAAAACTGTTTTTT
TRBJ1-4,TRBD1,TRBV19,.,CASIGTGENEKLFF,TGTGCCAGTATCGGGACAGGGGAGAATGAAAAACTGTTTTTT
TRBJ1-3,.,TRBV2,.,CASSRGTPPGNTIYF,TGTGCCAGCAGTAGGGGGACCCCACCTGGAAACACCATATATTTT
TRBJ2-1,TRBD1,TRBV24-1,medium-sized,CATSDSMTGGHYNEQFF,TGTGCCACCAGTGACAGTATGACAGGGGGTCACTACAATGAGCAGTTCTTC
TRBJ1-3,.,TRBV28,few,CASSLLRETIYF,TGTGCCAGCAGTTTATTGAGGGAAACCATATATTTT
TRBJ1-6,.,TRBV2,few,CAGGGASSYNSPLHF,TGTGCCGGGGGGGGAGCAAGCTCCTATAATTCACCCCTCCACTTT
TRBJ2-3,TRBD1,TRBV5-1,.,CASSLVVQGVSTDTQYF,TGCGCCAGCAGCTTGGTTGTCCAGGGGGTCAGCACAGATACGCAGTATTTT
TRBJ1-6,.,TRBV5-1,.,CASSLALSEDSPLHF,TGCGCCAGCAGCTTGGCCCTCAGCGAGGATTCACCCCTCCACTTT
TRBJ2-1,TRBD2,TRBV20-1,.,CSGGGYNEQFF,TGCAGTGGCGGGGGGTACAATGAGCAGTTCTTC
TRBJ1-3,TRBD1,TRBV18,.,CASSPGQTDSGNTIYF,TGTGCCAGCTCACCGGGACAGACGGACTCTGGAAACACCATATATTTT
TRBJ1-1,.,TRBV6-5,few,CASRRGQNTEAFF,TGTGCCAGCAGACGGGGACAGAACACTGAAGCTTTCTTT
TRBJ1-4,.,TRBV4-3,.,CASSQQTGNEKLFF,TGCGCCAGCAGCCAACAAACAGGGAATGAAAAACTGTTTTTT
TRBJ1-1,.,TRBV6-4,.,CASSVQEDTEAFF,TGTGCCAGCAGTGTCCAGGAGGACACTGAAGCTTTCTTT
TRBJ2-3,TRBD1,TRBV6-4,.,CASSPWGTGVYTDTQYF,TGTGCCAGCAGTCCCTGGGGGACAGGGGTATACACAGATACGCAGTATTTT
TRBJ2-1,.,TRBV7-2,.,CASSPTGYNEQFF,TGTGCCAGCAGCCCGACTGGCTACAATGAGCAGTTCTTC
TRBJ2-1,TRBD2,TRBV9,once,CASSVASGGDNEQFF,TGTGCCAGCAGCGTAGCTAGCGGGGGTGACAATGAGCAGTTCTTC
TRBJ1-1,.,TRBV4-2,.,CASSQEQGNTEAFF,TGTGCCAGCAGCCAAGAACAGGGGAACACTGAAGCTTTCTTT
TRBJ1-5,.,TRBV27,.,CASRSGGNQPQHF,TGTGCCAGCAGATCGGGGGGCAATCAGCCCCAGCATTTT
TRBJ2-1,TRBD2,TRBV19,few,CASSIELAGGDEQFF,TGTGCCAGTAGTATCGAACTAGCGGGGGGGGATGAGCAGTTCTTC
TRBJ2-5,.,TRBV7-2,.,CASSLSGGETQYF,TGTGCCAGCAGCTTATCAGGGGGGGAGACCCAGTACTTC
TRBJ2-1,TRBD2,TRBV7-3,.,CASSLAGPSSYNEQFF,TGTGCCAGCAGCCTAGCGGGGCCGAGCTCCTACAATGAGCAGTTCTTC
TRBJ1-2,.,TRBV3-1/TRBV3-2,.,CASSPLGGPLGGYTF,TGTGCCAGCAGCCCCCTGGGGGGACCTCTCGGTGGCTACACCTTC
TRBJ1-3,.,TRBV6-5,.,CASSYDSSGNTIYF,TGTGCCAGCAGTTATGACAGCTCTGGAAACACCATATATTTT
TRBJ2-1,.,TRBV4-3,once,CASSHATGKMQFF,TGCGCCAGCAGCCACGCAACGGGGAAAATGCAGTTCTTC
TRBJ1-1,.,TRBV6-5,once,CASRPLMAENTEAFF,TGTGCCAGCAGACCGCTGATGGCGGAGAACACTGAAGCTTTCTTT
TRBJ1-1,TRBD1,TRBV18,.,CASSHGQGNTEAFF,TGTGCCAGCTCACACGGACAGGGGAACACTGAAGCTTTCTTT
TRBJ2-3,TRBD2,TRBV12-5,.,CASGLPGLAGGMMDTQYF,TGTGCTAGTGGTTTGCCGGGACTAGCGGGGGGGATGATGGATACGCAGTATTTT
TRBJ2-3,TRBD1,TRBV18,.,CASSPSLGQGTDTQYF,TGTGCCAGCTCACCATCTCTCGGACAGGGCACAGATACGCAGTATTTT
TRBJ1-1,.,TRBV27,.,CASSLSVITEAFF,TGTGCCAGCAGTTTATCGGTTATCACTGAAGCTTTCTTT
TRBJ1-5,.,TRBV29-1,.,CSVPPVPGQPQHF,TGCAGCGTTCCCCCGGTCCCTGGGCAGCCCCAGCATTTT
TRBJ1-1,.,TRBV21-1,.,CASRPVWGYTEAFF,TGTGCCAGCAGGCCCGTTTGGGGTTACACTGAAGCTTTCTTT
TRBJ1-2,TRBD1,TRBV19,few,CASRPGTVYGYTF,TGTGCCAGTAGACCCGGGACAGTCTATGGCTACACCTTC